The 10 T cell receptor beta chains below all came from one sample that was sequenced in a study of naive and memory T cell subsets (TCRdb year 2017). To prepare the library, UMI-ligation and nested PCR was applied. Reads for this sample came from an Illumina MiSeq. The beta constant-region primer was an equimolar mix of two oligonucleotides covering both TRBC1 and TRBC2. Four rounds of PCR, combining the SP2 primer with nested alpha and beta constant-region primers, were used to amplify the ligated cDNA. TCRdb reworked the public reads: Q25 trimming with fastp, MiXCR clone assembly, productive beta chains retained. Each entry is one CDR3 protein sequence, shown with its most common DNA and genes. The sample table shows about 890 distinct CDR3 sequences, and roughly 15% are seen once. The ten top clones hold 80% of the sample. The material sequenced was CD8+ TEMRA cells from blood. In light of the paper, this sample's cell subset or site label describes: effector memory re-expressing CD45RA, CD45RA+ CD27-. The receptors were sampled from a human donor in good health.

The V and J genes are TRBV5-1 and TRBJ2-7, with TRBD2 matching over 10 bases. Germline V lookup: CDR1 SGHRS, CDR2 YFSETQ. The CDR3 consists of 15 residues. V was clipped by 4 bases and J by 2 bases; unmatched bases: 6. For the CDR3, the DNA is TGCGCCAGCAGCCTATGGACTAGCGGAGCCTACGAGCAGTACTTC. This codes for CASSLWTSGAYEQYF.

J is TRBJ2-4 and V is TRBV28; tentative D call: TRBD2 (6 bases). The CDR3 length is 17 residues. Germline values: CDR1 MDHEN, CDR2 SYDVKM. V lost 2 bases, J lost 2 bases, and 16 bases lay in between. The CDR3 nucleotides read TGTGCCAGCAGTTTAAACCCAGCGGAGGGGTCCAAAAACATTCAGTACTTC. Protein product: CASSLNPAEGSKNIQYF.

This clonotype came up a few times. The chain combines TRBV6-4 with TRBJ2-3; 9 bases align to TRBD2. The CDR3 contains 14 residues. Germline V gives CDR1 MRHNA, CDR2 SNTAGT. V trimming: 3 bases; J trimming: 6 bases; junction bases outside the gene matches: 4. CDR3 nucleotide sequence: TGTGCCAGCAGTGAAGGTAGCGGGAGTGATACGCAGTATTTT. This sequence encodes CASSEGSGSDTQYF.

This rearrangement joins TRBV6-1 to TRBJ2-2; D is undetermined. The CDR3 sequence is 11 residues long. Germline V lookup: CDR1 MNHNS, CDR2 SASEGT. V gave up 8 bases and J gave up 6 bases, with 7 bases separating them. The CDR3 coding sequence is TGTGCCAGCCCCCTTGCCGGGGAGCTGTTTTTT. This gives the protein CASPLAGELFF.

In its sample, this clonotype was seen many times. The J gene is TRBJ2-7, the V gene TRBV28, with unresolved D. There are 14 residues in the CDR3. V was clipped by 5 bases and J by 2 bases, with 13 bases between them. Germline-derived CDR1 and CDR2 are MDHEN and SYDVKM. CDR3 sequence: CASSDQVPTYEQYF. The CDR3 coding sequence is TGTGCCAGCAGTGATCAGGTTCCCACCTACGAGCAGTACTTC.

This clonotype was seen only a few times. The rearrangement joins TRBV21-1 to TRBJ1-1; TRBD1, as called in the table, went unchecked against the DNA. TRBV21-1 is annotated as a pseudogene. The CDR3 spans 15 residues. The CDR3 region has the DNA TGTGCCAGCAGCAAAGACCGGGACCGAAAAATGTCTGCTTTCTTT. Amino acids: CASSKDRDRKMSAFF.

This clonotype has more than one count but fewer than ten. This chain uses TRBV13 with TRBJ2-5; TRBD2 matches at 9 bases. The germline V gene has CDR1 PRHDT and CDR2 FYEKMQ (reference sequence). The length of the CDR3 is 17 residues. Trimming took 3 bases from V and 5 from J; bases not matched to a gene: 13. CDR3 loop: CASSFSSSGNVRETQYF. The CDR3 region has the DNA TGTGCCAGCAGCTTCTCTTCTAGCGGGAACGTCAGGGAGACCCAGTACTTC. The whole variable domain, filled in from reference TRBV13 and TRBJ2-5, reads AAGVIQSPRHLIKEKRETATLKCYPIPRHDTVYWYQQGPGQDPQFLISFYEKMQSDKGSIPDRFSAQQFSDYHSELNMSSLELGDSALYFCASSFSSSGNVRETQYFGPGTRLLVL.

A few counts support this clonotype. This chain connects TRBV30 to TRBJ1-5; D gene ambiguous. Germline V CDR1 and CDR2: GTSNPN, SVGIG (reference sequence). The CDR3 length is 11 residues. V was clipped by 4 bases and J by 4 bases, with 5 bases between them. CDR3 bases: TGTGCCTGGACAGCGAATCAGCCCCAGCATTTT. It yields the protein CAWTANQPQHF.

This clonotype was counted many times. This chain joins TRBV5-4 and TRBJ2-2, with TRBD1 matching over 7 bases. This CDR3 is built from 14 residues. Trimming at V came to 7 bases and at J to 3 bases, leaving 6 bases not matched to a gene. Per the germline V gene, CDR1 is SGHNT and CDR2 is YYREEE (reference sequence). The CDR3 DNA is TGTGCCAGCTCCGACAGGGAACACACCGGGGAGCTGTTTTTT. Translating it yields CASSDREHTGELFF.

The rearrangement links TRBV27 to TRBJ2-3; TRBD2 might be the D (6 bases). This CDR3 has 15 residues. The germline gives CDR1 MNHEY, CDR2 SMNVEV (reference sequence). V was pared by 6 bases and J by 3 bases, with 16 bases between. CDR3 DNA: TGTGCCAGCAGCATTAGGATCGCGGGAACAGATACGCAGTATTTT. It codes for CASSIRIAGTDTQYF.